The subject of this entry is one T cell receptor (beta chain). This receptor's antigen is unknown. No quality values exist for individual bases; no much larger clone is one base distant. Read against the paper, the sample's time point label means: baseline before first vaccination. Vaccinee samples came from UK trials COV001 and COV002, including a single-blind randomized controlled phase 2/3 trial of AZD1222 (ChAdOx1 nCoV-19) in healthy adults. For TCRbeta chain sequencing, PBMC samples were collected from trial participants at day 0 and at day 28 after the second dose. The data originate from a study of T cell responses to AZD1222 COVID-19 vaccine (dated by TCRdb to the early 2020s). Regarding the research as a whole: AZD1222 recipients given second doses at about 4 weeks or at about 12 weeks were pooled, since spike-specific TCR depth and breadth were not found to differ between the two schedules. A total of around 240 trial participants underwent TCR sequencing, of whom 200 to 220 received two doses of AZD1222 and 26 received two doses of the MenACWY control vaccine. Enrollment into the trials was organized by age into subgroups of 18-55, 56-69 and 70-plus years, and those subgroups contained about 160, 30 and 59 TCR-sequenced participants, respectively.

The CDR3 regions of human TCRbeta chains were analyzed by immunosequencing. As for how the authors treated the data: TCRs in the repertoires were matched against a reference library of SARS-CoV-2-specific TCRs that had been generated with the MIRA antigen-specificity platform. Breadth meant the fraction of unique TCRs that were SARS-CoV-2-associated, whereas depth meant the fraction of total T cells that were SARS-CoV-2-associated. Each spike-specific TCR was assigned to its reactive spike region and to a CD4 or CD8 class using the MIRA data. Log10-transformed breadth and depth values were compared by one-way ANOVA with Sidak's multiple comparisons tests. The source is immuneACCESS, and TCRdb retained only in-frame sequences with V and J called. Part of the clones is not carried over; for the studies checked, unresolved V genes explain less than half of this, and the remainder is unexplained. V, J and clone size are taken as reported in that table, and D and trimming were inferred from the DNA itself. In all, the sample holds about 85,000 clones, and 75% to 90% of those were seen once. The ten largest make up 15% to 20% of the sample.

Trimming takes 3 bases from V and 0 bases from J, and the germline ends sit 12 bases apart. CDR1 and CDR2, looked up from the germline V gene (reference sequence), are SEHNR and FQNEAQ. Its CDR3 holds 16 amino acids, cysteine through phenylalanine. This entry keeps only the CDR3 DNA: 48 bases, framed from base 1. General study outcomes and caveats: Participants were mostly white British, with more females than males. The authors suggested clonal diversity may have been underestimated. Because no samples from the day 14 peak response were available, repertoires could be characterized only after the peak T cell response. After two AZD1222 doses, both the breadth and the depth of spike-specific TCRs were significantly higher than at day 0 and than in MenACWY recipients. CD4 TCRs associated with the vaccine covered the entire spike protein, and the dominant responses were in regions 160-218 and 743-854. In the small 56-69-year group, the increase in depth fell short of significance, most likely because of low power. Reportedly, almost half of the unique spike-specific TCRs recognized epitopes lying outside the regions that are mutated in the B.1.351 and B.1.1.7 variants. Conclusions about previously exposed vaccinees were limited because only a handful of AZD1222 recipients were SARS-CoV-2 seropositive at baseline.

The input for sequencing was peripheral blood, taken on day 0 of AZD1222 vaccination. Here the chain combines TRBV7-9 and TRBJ1-3; the D gene is perhaps TRBD1, from 6 matching bases. The sequence was obtained from an adult in good health. CDR3 region: CASSLDSLSSGNTIYF. The DNA is as follows: TGTGCCAGCAGCTTGGACAGTCTGAGCTCTGGAAACACCATATATTTT.